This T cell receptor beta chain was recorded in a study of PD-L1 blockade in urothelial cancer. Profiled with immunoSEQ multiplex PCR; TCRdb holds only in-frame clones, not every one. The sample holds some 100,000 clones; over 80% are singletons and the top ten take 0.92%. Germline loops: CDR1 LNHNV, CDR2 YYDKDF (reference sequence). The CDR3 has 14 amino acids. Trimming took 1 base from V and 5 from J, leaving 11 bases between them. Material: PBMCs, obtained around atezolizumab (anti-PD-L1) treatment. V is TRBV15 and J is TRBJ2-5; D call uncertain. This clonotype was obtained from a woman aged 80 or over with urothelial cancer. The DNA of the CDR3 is TGTGCCACCAGCAGAGCCTCTAACGGGGAGACCCAGTACTTC. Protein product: CATSRASNGETQYF.